This T cell receptor beta chain was captured by sequencing in a study of T cells in Graves' hyperthyroidism and ophthalmopathy. Study-wide context: At initial diagnosis, before any treatment had begun, peripheral blood was obtained.

From RNA transcripts, TCR beta CDR3 regions were amplified. TCR CDR3 regions were first amplified by RT-PCR with HTBI primers. Using its own MiXCR run on the multiplex PCR reads, TCRdb lists one record per CDR3 protein. This table holds hundreds of thousands of distinct CDR3 sequences, around 20% found once. Whole-study findings and limits: Through a model of 13 V-J features, ophthalmopathy was separated from stable hyperthyroidism.

Patients were excluded for uncontrolled infection, other autoimmune disease, pregnancy or lactation. Concerning this clonotype itself: The antigen is unknown.

V was shortened by 1 base and J by 4 bases, with 19 bases between the two germline ends. CDR3 length equals 17 residues. Germline V gene sequence: CDR1 PRHDT, CDR2 FYEKMQ (reference sequence). V and J are TRBV13 and TRBJ1-2, with D maybe TRBD1 (6 bases). This sequence was found in a man in his forties with Graves' ophthalmopathy. Sequencing used blood. The CDR3 loop is CASSLDRASVEGYGYTF. The DNA of the CDR3 is TGTGCCAGCAGCTTAGACAGGGCCAGTGTAGAAGGCTATGGCTACACCTTC. Variable domain in full (rest from reference TRBV13 and TRBJ1-2): AAGVIQSPRHLIKEKRETATLKCYPIPRHDTVYWYQQGPGQDPQFLISFYEKMQSDKGSIPDRFSAQQFSDYHSELNMSSLELGDSALYFCASSLDRASVEGYGYTFGSGTRLTVV.